The source of this T cell receptor beta chain is a study of human T cells and chemical hapten exposure (dated by TCRdb to the early 2020s). A note on the overall study: For sensitization, 2% DPC in acetone was applied to a roughly 2 cm by roughly 2 cm area of upper inner arm skin. Throughout the approximately 24-week study period, patients were also given weekly therapeutic DPC doses on the scalp. Patch tests used Finn chambers with 0.01% DPC on the upper back, scored after 6 days by International Contact Dermatitis Research Group standards. Alopecia areata with under or over 50% scalp involvement, alopecia totalis and alopecia universalis were represented in the patient cohort, which was mostly female. The libraries were sequenced as a pool, and the TCR yield per sample differed mostly because of small variations in library volumes within the pool. The study tracked peripheral blood TCR repertoire changes in vivo during primary and secondary sensitization to the hapten diphenylcyclopropenone (DPC) in alopecia patients. Patient blood was sampled pre-sensitization (week 0) and at 2, 6 and about 24 weeks after DPC sensitization. Under 30 alopecia patients gave blood for TCR sequencing at one to four time points (pre-sensitization, 2, 6 and 24 weeks). On the study overall, not on this receptor specifically: Because all patients had alopecia, a presumed autoimmune disease, the immune response of the patients might differ from that of healthy individuals. A positive correlation was found between the number of PT1 expanded TCRs and patch test score, with significance reached at thresholds 8, 16 and 32 but not 4. Expanded TCRs formed significantly more large CDR3 similarity clusters than pre-sensitization or healthy control sets, consistent with antigen-driven responses. No change with DPC sensitization was found in the number of TCRs above 1 in 1000 frequency, and no evidence of global repertoire structure alterations was found. After repeated subsampling, changes were observed in the strength of the expansion versus patch-test correlation and in the threshold at which the correlation became significant.

V lost 4 bases and J lost 6 bases; the stretch between them is 15 bases long. Including the terminal cysteine and phenylalanine, the CDR3 comprises 14 residues. The sequence is cut down to CDR3 DNA, 42 bases in frame from base 1. Sequences MNHNY (CDR1) and SVGAGI (CDR2) are obtained from the germline V gene (reference sequence). To prepare the library, RACE was applied. Sequenced on a NextSeq 500. During library preparation, unique molecular identifiers were attached to individual cDNA molecules so that TCRs could be counted quantitatively and reproducibly. From each blood RNA sample, both TCR alpha and TCR beta chains were sequenced. From the authors' description of their analysis: Samples had a median of about 96,000 TCRs, with a range from roughly 20,000 to 700,000. The Decombinator software suite was used to annotate V, J and CDR3 in the TCR reads. For the PS versus PT1 abundance plots, all samples were subsampled to the same number of TCRs (28,000). Expanded TCRs were defined as absent before sensitization and observed at least eight times at the 2-week time point. The public reads were quality trimmed at Q25 with fastp and then assembled into clones with MiXCR by TCRdb, keeping productive beta chains. One record per CDR3 amino acid sequence lists the most common genes and DNA. None of the V and J calls come from the authors' own analysis; TCRdb made them. The sample has about 380,000 distinct CDR3 sequences on record, roughly 4.8% of them singletons. The ten largest clonotypes hold approximately 2.1% of the sample.

This clonotype was counted many times. The antigen this receptor binds is unknown. Per-base quality was not reported, and no clone a single base away is much larger than it. Reading the label with the study, this specimen's time point is: patch test 1, 2 weeks after DPC sensitization. This specimen's treatment or condition label, interpreted: therapeutic diphenylcyclopropenone sensitization with weekly scalp DPC. At every patch-test visit, the blood draw took place before the patch test was put on. Patients were eligible if aged 18 to 70, diagnosed with alopecia and judged suitable for DPC therapy, and pregnant patients were excluded. Unfractionated whole blood was collected in Tempus Blood RNA tubes, and total RNA was extracted from that blood.

The clonotype comes from a woman aged 45-65 years with alopecia areata. Some clones in this sample may be carry-over from other donors' samples. The sequence joins TRBV6-6 to TRBJ1-1; the D gene identity is not certain. The sequenced sample was whole blood, obtained in connection with sensitization to the hapten diphenylcyclopropenone (DPC). The CDR3 amino acid sequence is: CASSSPPREAEAFF. The DNA sequence reads TGTGCCAGCAGTTCCCCTCCCCGGGAAGCTGAAGCTTTCTTT.